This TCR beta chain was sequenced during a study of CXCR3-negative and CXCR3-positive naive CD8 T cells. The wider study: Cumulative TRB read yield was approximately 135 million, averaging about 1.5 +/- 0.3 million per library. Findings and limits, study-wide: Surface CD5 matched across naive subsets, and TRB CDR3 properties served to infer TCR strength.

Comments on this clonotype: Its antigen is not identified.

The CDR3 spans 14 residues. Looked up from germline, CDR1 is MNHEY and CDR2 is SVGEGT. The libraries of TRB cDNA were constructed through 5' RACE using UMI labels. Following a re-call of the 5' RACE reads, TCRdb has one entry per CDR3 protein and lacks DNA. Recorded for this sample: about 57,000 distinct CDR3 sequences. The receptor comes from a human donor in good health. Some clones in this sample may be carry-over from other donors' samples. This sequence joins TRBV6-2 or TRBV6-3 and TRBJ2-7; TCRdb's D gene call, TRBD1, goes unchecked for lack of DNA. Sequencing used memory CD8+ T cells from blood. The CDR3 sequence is CASSPPPGMHEQYF.